This T cell receptor beta chain was identified in a study of blood T cell repertoires in COVID-19. Overall study context: The samples span acute and convalescent COVID-19 from the United States, Italy and Spain. The cDNA or gDNA used as material had been derived from T cells, B-cell-depleted T cells, or PBMCs.

The germline gives CDR1 LNHDA, CDR2 SQIVND (reference sequence). The junction had 4 bases not matched to a gene; V was cut back by 8 bases and J by 0 bases. The CDR3 length is 14 residues. Original processing notes: Nucleated cell counts were estimated from reference gene primer amplification. Measured with immunoSEQ multiplex PCR; TCRdb has only the in-frame clones, and not every one. That table furnishes V, J and clone size, whereas the DNA furnished D and trimming. Of 200,000 to 300,000 clones in the sample, 88% were seen once. J is TRBJ2-1 and V is TRBV19, with 7 bases fitting TRBD1. The origin of this receptor is a man in his 60s who had recovered from COVID-19. The sample was peripheral blood. This CDR3 reads CASAGGGSYNEQFF. CDR3 DNA sequence: TGTGCCAGTGCAGGGGGTGGCTCCTACAATGAGCAGTTCTTC.